A selection of T cell receptor beta chains follows, all from one sample in a study of graft-versus-host responses after intestinal transplantation. Assay: immunoSEQ multiplex PCR; the TCRdb copy retains only in-frame clones and omits some. Here the sample spans about 130,000 clones, approximately 94% being singletons. Antigens for these TCRs are unknown. The starting material was unstimulated CD4+ T cells sorted from spleen or lymph node cells, obtained before intestinal transplant. The source of these receptors is a human donor who received an intestinal transplant. Both conserved end residues are part of each CDR3. A D gene is named only where the DNA matches it firmly. Part of the rows lack a size; the others show once, few, many or a class for expanded clones.

d_call	j_call	clone_size	v_call	cdr3_nt	cdr3_aa
TRBD1	TRBJ1-1	-	TRBV29-1	TGCAGCGTGGGACAGCCGAACACTGAAGCTTTCTTT	CSVGQPNTEAFF
-	TRBJ1-5	-	TRBV7-2	TGTGCCAGCAGCGAGTTCGGGACCGGCAATCAGCCCCAGCATTTT	CASSEFGTGNQPQHF
-	TRBJ2-2	-	TRBV19	TGTGCCAGTAGTATATTCGGGGGTCAAGGGGAGCTGTTTTTT	CASSIFGGQGELFF
-	TRBJ1-3	-	TRBV11-2	TGTGCCAGCAGCTTAGCAGGGGCGCAAGGAAACACCATATATTTT	CASSLAGAQGNTIYF
-	TRBJ1-4	-	TRBV9	TGTGCCAGCAGCGTAGACCCCACAGGGGAAAAACTGTTTTTT	CASSVDPTGEKLFF
-	TRBJ2-5	-	TRBV20-1	TGCAGTGCTACAGGGATAGAGACCCAGTACTTC	CSATGIETQYF
-	TRBJ1-5	-	TRBV30	TGTGCCTGGAACAGGAATACCAATCAGCCCCAGCATTTT	CAWNRNTNQPQHF
-	TRBJ2-1	-	TRBV7-2	TGTGCCAGCAGCTTAGGGGTTGGGGCAGGCAATGAGCAGTTCTTC	CASSLGVGAGNEQFF
-	TRBJ1-2	-	TRBV9	TGTGCCAGCAGCGTAGTAGGCCTCGGCTACACCTTC	CASSVVGLGYTF
-	TRBJ1-4	-	TRBV7-2	TGTGCCAGCAGCTTAATCTCCGGTGAAAAACTGTTTTTT	CASSLISGEKLFF
-	TRBJ1-1	-	TRBV19	TGTGCCAGTAGTATAAAGGGGGACACTGAAGCTTTCTTT	CASSIKGDTEAFF
TRBD2	TRBJ2-5	-	TRBV11-2	TGTGCCAGCAGCTCCTCGACTAGCGGGGGGCAAGAGACCCAGTACTTC	CASSSSTSGGQETQYF
TRBD1	TRBJ1-1	-	TRBV7-9	TGTGCCAGCAGCTTAGGGAGTCGGACAGGGGAAGCTTTCTTT	CASSLGSRTGEAFF
-	TRBJ1-1	-	TRBV30	TGTGCCTGGAGTAAGGCCCGGGGCAGGTTAGGGGACACTGAAGCTTTCTTT	CAWSKARGRLGDTEAFF
TRBD1	TRBJ1-2	-	TRBV5-6	TGTGCCAGCAGCTCGACAGGGGAAGATGGCTACACCTTC	CASSSTGEDGYTF
-	TRBJ1-4	-	TRBV21-1	TGTGCCAGCAGCAACGAAAGGGGGCGGGGTAATGAAAAACTGTTTTTT	CASSNERGRGNEKLFF
-	TRBJ2-5	-	TRBV2	TGTGCCAGCAGTGTCTTCGGAATGCAAGAGACCCAGTACTTC	CASSVFGMQETQYF
-	TRBJ1-4	-	TRBV18	TGTGCCAGCTCGCTGAATGAAAAACTGTTTTTT	CASSLNEKLFF
-	TRBJ2-3	-	TRBV9	TGTGCCAGCAGCACGGGGGATACGCAGTATTTT	CASSTGDTQYF
-	TRBJ2-5	-	TRBV4-2	TGTGCCAGCAGCCCATCCAGGGGGGGTATAGAGACCCAGTACTTC	CASSPSRGGIETQYF
-	TRBJ2-1	-	TRBV18	TGTGCCAGCTCACCCCTCACCCAGGGATACAATGAGCAGTTCTTC	CASSPLTQGYNEQFF
TRBD2	TRBJ2-5	-	TRBV7-7	TGTGCCAGCAGCTTAGGTGGGACTAGGCAAGAGACCCAGTACTTC	CASSLGGTRQETQYF
-	TRBJ1-2	-	TRBV6-1	TGTGCCAGCAGCAGACGGATGACTAACTATGGCTACACCTTC	CASSRRMTNYGYTF
-	TRBJ2-3	once	TRBV4-2	TGTGCCAGCAGCCCCCGGACCGTAGTGGGTGCAGATACGCAGTATTTT	CASSPRTVVGADTQYF
-	TRBJ2-5	-	TRBV2	TGTGCCAGCAGTGATTCTCGGTCAGGGGTGGAGACCCAGTACTTC	CASSDSRSGVETQYF
-	TRBJ2-1	-	TRBV5-4	TGTGCCAGCAGCTTGGTGGATAGCGGTTACAATGAGCAGTTCTTC	CASSLVDSGYNEQFF
-	TRBJ2-7	-	TRBV6-5	TGTGCCAGCAGTTCCTACAGGGTACAGTACTTC	CASSSYRVQYF
-	TRBJ1-5	-	TRBV15	TGTGCCACCAGCAGAGAGGAGGGGAATCAGCCCCAGCATTTT	CATSREEGNQPQHF
TRBD2	TRBJ2-4	-	TRBV11-2	TGTGCCAGCAGCCCGGGACTAGCGGGGGCGCTAGCCAAAAACATTCAGTACTTC	CASSPGLAGALAKNIQYF
-	TRBJ1-5	-	TRBV30	TGTGCCTGGAGTCAGCAGGGGTGGGGTTCTGTCAGTCCCCAGCATTTT	CAWSQQGWGSVSPQHF
-	TRBJ1-2	-	TRBV6-5	TGTGCCAGCAGGTTGGGGAGGGGATATGGCTACACCTTC	CASRLGRGYGYTF
TRBD2	TRBJ2-1	once	TRBV30	TGTGCCTGGAGTCGTAGTCAAGCGGGGGGGAAGTTCTTC	CAWSRSQAGGKFF
-	TRBJ2-2	-	TRBV27	TGTGCCAGCAGTTCACACAGGACCGGGGAGCTGTTTTTT	CASSSHRTGELFF
TRBD1	TRBJ1-4	-	TRBV5-1	TGCGCCAGCAGCTTGCAGGGGGCAACTAATGAAAAACTGTTTTTT	CASSLQGATNEKLFF
TRBD2	TRBJ2-3	-	TRBV5-6	TGTGCCAGCAGCTTTTATCGGTTCGCAGCGGGGGACACAGATACGCAGTATTTT	CASSFYRFAAGDTDTQYF
TRBD1	TRBJ1-6	-	TRBV28	TGTGAGGATTTTAGTAGGGGGCAGTCCTATAATTCACCCCTCCACTTT	CEDFSRGQSYNSPLHF
-	TRBJ2-4	few	TRBV19	TGTGCCAGTAGTATGCTACCGGGGAACATTCAGTACTTC	CASSMLPGNIQYF
-	TRBJ2-3	-	TRBV7-3	TGTGCCAGCAGCTTCCAGGGCGGCACAGATACGCAGTATTTT	CASSFQGGTDTQYF
TRBD2	TRBJ2-1	-	TRBV5-6	TGTGCCAGCAGCTTGGCCAAGAGCGGGGGGGCCCGATCCTACAATGAGCAGTTCTTC	CASSLAKSGGARSYNEQFF
-	TRBJ1-2	-	TRBV27	TGTGCCAGCAGTTTATTGGGTTGGGGCAACTATGGCTACACCTTC	CASSLLGWGNYGYTF
TRBD2	TRBJ2-7	-	TRBV7-2	TGTGCCAGCAGCTTATTCCCCCGGGGGGGCGGGTACGAGCAGTACTTC	CASSLFPRGGGYEQYF
-	TRBJ2-1	-	TRBV19	TGTGCCAGTAGTATAACAGAAGCAATAAGCAATGAGCAGTTCTTC	CASSITEAISNEQFF
-	TRBJ1-3	-	TRBV5-6	TGTGCCAGCAGCTGGGGACCGCGGGCCGGAAACACCATATATTTT	CASSWGPRAGNTIYF
TRBD2	TRBJ2-1	-	TRBV5-1	TGCGCCAGCAGCTTCCCCGCGGGGGGGATCTACAATGAGCAGTTCTTC	CASSFPAGGIYNEQFF
-	TRBJ1-2	-	TRBV7-8	TGTGCCAGCAGCTTAAATGCGAGGGCCTATGGCTACACCTTC	CASSLNARAYGYTF
-	TRBJ2-5	-	TRBV7-7	TGTGCCAGCAGCTTAGGCGGAGTTCGTCAAGAGACCCAGTACTTC	CASSLGGVRQETQYF
TRBD1	TRBJ2-5	-	TRBV18	TGTGCCAGCTCACAGGGGGCAGGAGAGACCCAGTACTTC	CASSQGAGETQYF
TRBD1	TRBJ2-3	-	TRBV5-4	TGTGCCAGCAGCTTGGGAGGCGGACAGGGGGCAGATACGCAGTATTTT	CASSLGGGQGADTQYF
-	TRBJ1-5	-	TRBV19	TGTGCCAGTAGTGAAGCGGACATTCCCAATCAGCCCCAGCATTTT	CASSEADIPNQPQHF
-	TRBJ2-1	-	TRBV13	TGTGCCACCCGGAAGGAGCCTGCCCATGAGCAGTTCTTC	CATRKEPAHEQFF
-	TRBJ2-2	-	TRBV7-2	TGTGCCAGCAGCTTCCGGATCACCGGGGAGCTGTTTTTT	CASSFRITGELFF